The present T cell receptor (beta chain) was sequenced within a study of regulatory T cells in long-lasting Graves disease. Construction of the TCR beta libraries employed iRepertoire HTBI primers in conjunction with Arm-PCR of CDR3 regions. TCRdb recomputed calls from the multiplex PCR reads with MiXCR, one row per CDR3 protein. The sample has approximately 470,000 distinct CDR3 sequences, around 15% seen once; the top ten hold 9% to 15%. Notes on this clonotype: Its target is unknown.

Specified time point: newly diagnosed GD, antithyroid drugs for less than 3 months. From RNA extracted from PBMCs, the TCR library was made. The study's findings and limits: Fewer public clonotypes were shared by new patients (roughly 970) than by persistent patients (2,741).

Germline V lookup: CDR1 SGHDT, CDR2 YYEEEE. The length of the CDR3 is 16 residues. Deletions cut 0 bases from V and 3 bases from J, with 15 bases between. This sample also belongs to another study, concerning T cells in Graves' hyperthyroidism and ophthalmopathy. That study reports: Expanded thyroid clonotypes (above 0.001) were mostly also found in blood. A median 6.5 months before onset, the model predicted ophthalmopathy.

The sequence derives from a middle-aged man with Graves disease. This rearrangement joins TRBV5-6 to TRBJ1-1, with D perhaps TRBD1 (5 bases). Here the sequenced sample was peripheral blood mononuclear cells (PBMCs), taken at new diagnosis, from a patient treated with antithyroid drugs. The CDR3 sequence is CASSLASYPRDTEAFF. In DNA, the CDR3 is TGTGCCAGCAGCTTGGCATCCTATCCCAGGGACACTGAAGCTTTCTTT.